This TCR beta chain emerged from a study of cytomegalovirus exposure and HLA in healthy donors. Across the whole study: An early data release held approximately 85 million unique TCRs from HLA-typed donors.

In nominal health when sampled, donors likely had unrecorded immune exposures nonetheless. Trimming took 3 bases from V and 15 from J, leaving 16 bases between them. The length of the CDR3 is 12 residues. Germline V gene sequence: CDR1 LNHDA, CDR2 SQIVND (reference sequence). It was with 60 Vbeta and 13 Jbeta primers that the PCR ran. Method: immunoSEQ multiplex PCR; TCRdb's copy keeps in-frame clones and lacks some. The table has roughly 200,000 clones, less than 80% seen once. Sequencing was done on a sample of PBMCs. The chain couples TRBV19 to TRBJ2-3; D might be TRBD1 (7 bases). The receptor was isolated from a woman aged 25-40 years in good health and CMV-seropositive. CDR3 in DNA: TGTGCCAGTAGTATTGAAGGGGGCGGGAAATATTTT. Translation: CASSIEGGGKYF.